This note documents a single T cell receptor (beta chain) sequence. Its antigen remains unknown. The data are from a study of T-cell reconstitution after alpha-beta-depleted transplantation in children. Study-level results: About two months after transplant, alpha-beta T cells reportedly came from several hundred expanded graft clones.

The CDR3 is 16 residues long. Deletions cut 1 base from V and 6 bases from J, with 17 bases between. Unique molecular identifiers were built into the TCRbeta library. TCRdb re-called the PCR reads through MiXCR, storing one row per CDR3 protein. The repertoire consists of about 440,000 distinct CDR3 sequences, with around two fifths occurring once and the leading ten covering 27%. The source was PBMCs, collected before TCRalphabeta/CD19-depleted stem cell transplant. J is TRBJ2-3 and V is TRBV12-3 or TRBV12-4; perhaps TRBD1 as D (5 bases). The clonotype comes from a girl aged 2 to 9 with aplastic anemia, due to receive a stem cell transplant. CDR3 coding DNA: TGTGCCAGCAGTTTAGGAGTTGATAGGGGTTCCGATACGCAGTATTTT. Residues: CASSLGVDRGSDTQYF.